These 12 T cell receptor beta chains were all obtained from the same sample, sequenced in a study of CD8+ T cells in alopecia areata (dated by TCRdb to 2017 to 2018). The sample's treatment or condition label, decoded: oral pan-JAK inhibitor, 5-10 mg twice daily. Library preparation was by the immunoSEQ multiplex PCR assay. For TCR sequencing, RNA was extracted from every sample and reverse transcribed into cDNA to serve as template. Not all clones reach the TCRdb copy of this immuneACCESS table, which keeps in-frame sequences only. Checked studies attribute under half of the gap to unresolved V genes and leave the rest unexplained. The sample includes fewer than 250,000 clones, with under 40% observed a single time. The top ten hold almost 0.5% of the sample. The sample was CD4+ T cells sorted from blood, taken at approximately week 34, from a patient treated with tofacitinib. These receptors all come from a human donor with alopecia areata.

The chain is built from TRBV2 and TRBJ2-6; 11 bases agree with TRBD1. This CDR3 contains 16 residues. V was clipped by 11 bases and J by 2 bases; unmatched bases: 8. Per the germline V gene, CDR1 is SNHLY and CDR2 is FYNNEI. The CDR3 region is CAGNGQGATGANVLTF. DNA of the CDR3: TGTGCCGGAAATGGACAGGGGGCGACTGGGGCCAACGTCCTGACTTTC. The variable domain in full, completed from reference TRBV2 and TRBJ2-6, reads EPEVTQTPSHQVTQMGQEVILRCVPISNHLYFYWYRQILGQKVEFLVSFYNNEISEKSEIFDDQFSVERPDGSNFTLKIRSTKLEDSAMYFCAGNGQGATGANVLTFGAGSRLTVL.

The chain recombines TRBV10-3 with TRBJ1-2; D is uncertain. This CDR3 comprises 12 residues. Germline V gene sequence: CDR1 ENHRY, CDR2 SYGVKD. Trimming left V 4 bases short and J 3 bases short, with 6 bases between. CDR3 protein: CAISAKDYGYTF. As DNA, the CDR3 is TGTGCCATCAGTGCTAAGGACTATGGCTACACCTTC.

This rearrangement joins TRBV19 to TRBJ1-2, with D maybe TRBD1 (6 bases). This CDR3 has 12 residues. Trimming stripped 8 bases from V and 6 bases from J, with 13 bases between. From germline, CDR1 is LNHDA and CDR2 SQIVND (reference sequence). DNA of the CDR3: TGTGCCAGTCCTACTCCAGGGGATGGCTACACCTTC. It codes for CASPTPGDGYTF.

This clone has only a few counts. This rearrangement joins TRBV11-1 to TRBJ2-1, with 8 bases identical to TRBD2. CDR1 is SGHAT, CDR2 FQDESV, per germline (reference sequence). This CDR3 is 17 amino acids long. V lost 3 bases and J lost 4; bases outside the gene matches: 11. CDR3 bases: TGTGCCAGCAGCTTGATCCCTAATCGGGGGGGTTACAATGAGCAGTTCTTC. Its translation: CASSLIPNRGGYNEQFF.

The chain uses TRBV30 and TRBJ2-7, with TRBD2 matching over 8 bases. The V gene's germline CDR1 is GTSNPN and CDR2 SVGIG (reference sequence). J was trimmed by 9 bases and V by 2 bases; bases with no gene match: 9. This CDR3 is built from 13 residues. Here the CDR3 reads CAWSPFGLAAQYF. CDR3 DNA: TGTGCCTGGAGTCCCTTCGGACTAGCAGCGCAGTACTTC.

This chain connects TRBV10-3 to TRBJ1-3; D unclear. CDR1 and CDR2 from the germline V gene are ENHRY and SYGVKD. Between the trimmed V and J ends, which lost 10 bases and 4 bases, there was a span of 8 bases. The CDR3 runs to 11 residues. In DNA form, the CDR3 reads TGTGCCACCGGTCCCGGAAACACCATATATTTT. It yields the protein CATGPGNTIYF.

This clone has a handful of counts. The genes are TRBV7-2 and TRBJ2-1, with D possibly being TRBD2 (6 bases). CDR3 length: 14 residues. In germline, CDR1 is SGHTA, CDR2 FQGNSA. Trimming pared 5 bases from V and 9 bases from J, leaving 17 bases between. CDR3 bases: TGTGCCAGCAGCCTGGACTATTTCGTCAGTGAGCAGTTCTTC. Its protein is CASSLDYFVSEQFF. The full variable domain, rest sourced from reference TRBV7-2 and TRBJ2-1, is GAGVSQSPSNKVTEKGKDVELRCDPISGHTALYWYRQSLGQGLEFLIYFQGNSAPDKSGLPSDRFSAERTGGSVSTLTIQRTQQEDSAVYLCASSLDYFVSEQFFGPGTRLTVL.

The V and J genes are TRBV6-5 and TRBJ1-2; a weak D match, TRBD1 (5 bases). CDR3 length: 14 amino acids. Deletions cut 6 bases from V and 4 bases from J, with 15 bases between. The germline V gene encodes CDR1 MNHEY and CDR2 SVGAGI. CDR3 bases: TGTGCCAGCAGCGCCGGGACCGAGAGCTATGGCTACACCTTC. It specifies CASSAGTESYGYTF.

This chain connects TRBV4-1 to TRBJ2-7; maybe TRBD2 (7 bases). The CDR3 has 16 residues. In germline, CDR1 is MGHRA, CDR2 YSYEKL. V was trimmed by 4 bases and J by 2 bases, leaving 18 bases between them. CDR3 protein: CASSLGKGGVAYEQYF. For the CDR3, the DNA is TGCGCCAGCAGCCTAGGGAAGGGGGGGGTTGCCTACGAGCAGTACTTC.

This clone was seen a few times. The V gene is TRBV7-9, the J gene TRBJ2-5; 7 nucleotides agree with TRBD1. The CDR3 runs 16 residues. The V and J ends lost 5 bases and 3 bases, in that order; junction bases with no gene match: 12. Germline CDR1 is SEHNR and CDR2 is FQNEAQ (reference sequence). This CDR3 reads CASSPPSMGQKETQYF. In DNA, the CDR3 is TGTGCCAGCAGCCCGCCGTCGATGGGACAGAAAGAGACCCAGTACTTC.

This clone was found once. The rearrangement links TRBV7-8 to TRBJ1-2; TRBD1 matches at 9 bases. The ends lost 1 base at V and 8 bases at J; junction bases unmatched: 8. Germline CDR1 is SGHVS and CDR2 is FQNEAQ. CDR3 length equals 15 residues. The CDR3 reads CASSLGRDRVIGYTF. The CDR3, as DNA: TGTGCCAGCAGCTTAGGAAGGGACAGGGTGATAGGCTACACCTTC.

The chain is built from TRBV30 and TRBJ1-4, with D tentatively TRBD1 (5 bases). The CDR3 is 14 amino acids. Deletions cut 1 base from V and 3 bases from J, with 9 bases between. CDR1 GTSNPN and CDR2 SVGIG come from the germline V gene (reference sequence). The CDR3 DNA reads TGTGCCTGGAGTGGGGGCAGGGCTAATGAAAAACTGTTTTTT. Translating gives CAWSGGRANEKLFF.